This passage covers 21 T cell receptor beta chains from one sample sequenced in a study of blood T cells in healthy people across ages. Through a sample-barcoded 5' primer and a J-beta primer mix, a second PCR was run for roughly 7 to 11 cycles. TCRdb passed the 5' RACE reads through MiXCR, listing each CDR3 protein once. The sample includes over 500,000 distinct CDR3 sequences, about 50% seen only once; the top ten take about 13%. The sample taken for sequencing was blood. These receptors all stem from a woman over 75 in good health.

In the case of this clonotype: Possible read error: a much larger clone is one base away. The rearrangement uses TRBV25-1 and TRBJ2-7; tentative D call: TRBD2 (6 bases). The CDR3 runs 15 residues. Germline V lookup: CDR1 MGHDK, CDR2 SYGVNS. Trimming shortened V by 2 bases and J by 3 bases, and 14 bases separated the two germline ends. CDR3 amino acids: CASSEGPGGLYEQYF. The CDR3 region has the DNA TGTGCCAGCAGTGAAGGGCCCGGGGGTCTCTACGAGCAGTACTTC.

Remarks on this clonotype: A junction boundary mismatches the germline segment, possibly from a read error. This chain links TRBV15 with TRBJ2-3; D uncertain. CDR3 size: 12 residues. CDR1 is LNHNV, CDR2 YYDKDF, per germline (reference sequence). The CDR3 DNA follows: TGTGTCACCCGGAACCGCACAGATACGCAGTATTTT. Residues: CVTRNRTDTQYF.

The table lists this clonotype with many counts. The DNA of the CDR3 is TGCAGCGTTGCTGGGACCCCTAACTCCTACAATGAGCAGTTCTTC. Its translation: CSVAGTPNSYNEQFF. The chain has TRBV29-1 and TRBJ2-1; D tentatively reads TRBD1 or TRBD2 (5 bases each). Trimming cost V 4 bases and J 0 bases, with 13 bases left between them. CDR1 SQVTM and CDR2 ANQGSEA come from the germline V gene. The CDR3 consists of 15 residues.

In the case of this clonotype: A junction boundary mismatches the germline segment, possibly from a read error. The chain joins TRBV14 to TRBJ2-4; TRBD2 is a possible D gene (6 bases). The better agreement between TRBJ2-7 and the DNA end casts doubt on the J call. CDR3 length: 21 amino acids. Germline CDR1 SGHDN, CDR2 FVKESK. For the CDR3, the DNA is TGTGCCTGCAGCCAGACTAGTTTATATATGGACCCTACCGCGACCACCTACGAGCAGTACTTC. Translation: CACSQTSLYMDPTATTYEQYF.

This clonotype came up many times. This chain uses TRBV24-1 with TRBJ2-5; 9 positions agree with TRBD2. CDR1 KGHDR and CDR2 SFDVKD come from the germline V gene. The V segment lost 5 bases and the J segment 4 bases; nucleotides outside the gene matches: 7. The CDR3 length is 15 residues. The CDR3 sequence is CATSVSGRTSETQYF. The DNA for the CDR3 is TGTGCCACCAGTGTTAGCGGGAGAACGTCAGAGACCCAGTACTTC.

On this clonotype: Given a much more abundant clone one base away, this may be a read error. The J gene is TRBJ2-3, the V gene TRBV12-5; D is unresolved. Germline CDR1 is LGHNT and CDR2 is FRNRAP. The CDR3 loop spans 12 amino acids. V was cut by 4 bases and J by 6 bases, with 8 bases left in between. The CDR3 protein is CASGSWMDTQYF. CDR3 nucleotides: TGTGCTAGTGGTTCGTGGATGGATACGCAGTATTTT.

Regarding this clonotype: This may come from a read error, since a much larger clone is one base off. This chain's CDR3 is CACSPGRLAGDSYNEQFF. CDR3 nucleotides: TGTGCCTGCAGCCCAGGACGACTAGCGGGGGACTCCTACAATGAGCAGTTCTTC. The chain joins TRBV7-9 to TRBJ2-1, with 12 nucleotides matching TRBD2. The CDR3 runs to 18 residues. Germline values: CDR1 SEHNR, CDR2 FQNEAQ (reference sequence).

This chain joins TRBV25-1 and TRBJ1-4, with a possible D match to TRBD1 (5 bases). Germline V gives CDR1 MGHDK, CDR2 SYGVNS. CDR3 length equals 15 residues. The germline V and J ends were trimmed by 3 bases and 7 bases, with 15 bases remaining between them. In nucleotides, the CDR3 is TGTGCCAGCAGTGATCGAGGGGCGCGGAGTGAAAAACTGTTTTTT. It encodes CASSDRGARSEKLFF.

The chain uses TRBV6-6 and TRBJ2-3; D is perhaps TRBD2 (5 bases). The ends were cut back, 4 bases at V and 0 bases at J, with 11 bases in the middle. CDR1 and CDR2 from the germline V gene are MNHNY and SVGAGI (reference sequence). The CDR3 sequence is 15 residues long. As DNA, the CDR3 is TGTGCCAGCAGTTTGAGGGAGCCTAGCACAGATACGCAGTATTTT. Its translation is CASSLREPSTDTQYF.

The chain recombines TRBV9 with TRBJ1-1; 8 bases agree with TRBD1. V shed 0 bases and J 1 base; nucleotides not matched to a gene: 5. The CDR3 loop spans 16 amino acids. From germline, CDR1 is SGDLS and CDR2 YYNGEE. In nucleotides, the CDR3 is TGTGCCAGCAGCGTAGCGGCCGGGACAGGGAACACTGAAGCTTTCTTT. Protein: CASSVAAGTGNTEAFF.

This chain uses TRBV7-2 with TRBJ2-1; D may be TRBD1 or TRBD2 (5 bases each). V lost 2 bases and J 8 bases, leaving 10 bases between the germline ends. The CDR3 is made up of 13 amino acids. The V gene's germline CDR1 is SGHTA and CDR2 FQGNSA. CDR3 in amino acids: CASSLPGTYEQFF. As DNA, the CDR3 is TGTGCCAGCAGCTTACCCGGGACCTATGAGCAGTTCTTC.

The gene calls are TRBV10-3 and TRBJ2-7; 7 bases are a match to TRBD1. This CDR3 comprises 13 residues. The V and J ends lost 2 bases and 5 bases, in that order; junction bases with no gene match: 3. CDR1 is ENHRY and CDR2 is SYGVKD in the germline V gene. The CDR3 loop reads CAISETGQDEQYF. For the CDR3, the DNA is TGTGCCATCAGTGAGACCGGACAGGACGAGCAGTACTTC.

On this clonotype itself: At one of its ends the junction is not consistent with the germline gene, which may arise from a read error. CDR3 DNA sequence: TGCGCCAGCAACCCCGACAGCACGGATACGCAGTATTTT. Protein product: CASNPDSTDTQYF. This chain joins TRBV5-1 and TRBJ2-3, with a possible D match to TRBD1 (5 bases). The CDR3 runs 13 residues. The germline V gene encodes CDR1 SGHRS and CDR2 YFSETQ.

This clonotype was observed a handful of times. CDR3 amino acids: CASSYSGGGCEAFF. Written as DNA, the CDR3 is TGTGCCAGCAGTTACTCAGGGGGAGGGTGTGAAGCTTTCTTT. This chain uses TRBV6-5 with TRBJ1-1; D possibly corresponds to TRBD1 (6 bases). Trimming took 0 bases from V and 7 from J, leaving 12 bases between them. Germline assignment: CDR1 MNHEY and CDR2 SVGAGI. The CDR3 loop spans 14 amino acids.

The V call is TRBV20-1, the J call TRBJ2-1, with 8 bases lining up with TRBD2. Germline lookup yields CDR1 DFQATT and CDR2 SNEGSKA (reference sequence). The J segment lost 0 bases and the V segment lost 6 bases, leaving 4 bases of the junction unmatched. The CDR3 extends over 14 amino acids. CDR3 region: CSAIAGSSYNEQFF. DNA of the CDR3: TGCAGTGCCATAGCGGGGAGCTCCTACAATGAGCAGTTCTTC.

This clonotype appeared once. The genes are TRBV18 and TRBJ2-1; D might be TRBD1 (8 bases). Germline CDR1 reads KGHSH; CDR2 reads LQKENI. The CDR3 runs to 16 residues. V was cut by 2 bases and J by 5 bases, with 16 bases left in between. The CDR3 spells CASSPRSTGGDNEQFF. CDR3 bases: TGTGCCAGCTCACCAAGGAGTACAGGGGGGGACAATGAGCAGTTCTTC. The variable domain in full, with the rest retrieved from reference TRBV18 and TRBJ2-1, is NAGVMQNPRHLVRRRGQEARLRCSPMKGHSHVYWYRQLPEEGLKFMVYLQKENIIDESGMPKERFSAEFPKEGPSILRIQQVVRGDSAAYFCASSPRSTGGDNEQFFGPGTRLTVL.

In its sample, this clonotype was seen many times. The chain recombines TRBV6-6 with TRBJ2-3, with D possibly matching TRBD2 (6 bases). The ends were cut back, 6 bases at V and 0 bases at J, with 10 bases in the middle. The CDR3 has 14 amino acids. CDR1 is MNHNY and CDR2 is SVGAGI in the germline V gene (reference sequence). The CDR3 DNA reads TGTGCCAGCAGACGTGGGACTAGCACAGATACGCAGTATTTT. This codes for CASRRGTSTDTQYF.

This clonotype has a single count. The rearrangement joins TRBV13 to TRBJ2-5; 7 bases agree with TRBD1. The V segment lost 0 bases and the J segment 4 bases; nucleotides outside the gene matches: 5. CDR1 PRHDT and CDR2 FYEKMQ come from the germline V gene (reference sequence). The CDR3 covers 15 residues. The DNA for the CDR3 is TGTGCCAGCAGCTTAGGAGGGGGCTCGGGAGAGACCCAGTACTTC. This translates into CASSLGGGSGETQYF.

This chain joins TRBV12-3 or TRBV12-4 and TRBJ1-1; 7 bases agree with TRBD1. The CDR3 loop spans 14 amino acids. The J segment lost 4 bases and the V segment lost 6 bases, leaving 8 bases of the junction unmatched. The CDR3 loop is CASRFQGEGTEAFF. CDR3 DNA sequence: TGTGCCAGCAGATTCCAGGGGGAGGGCACTGAAGCTTTCTTT.

As to this clonotype: Since a much larger clone is just one base distant, this may be a read error. The chain has TRBV12-3 or TRBV12-4 and TRBJ2-5; D possibly corresponds to TRBD2 (6 bases). The V end lost 5 bases, the J end lost 7 bases, and 17 bases lay between the germline ends. CDR3 length: 14 residues. Here the CDR3 reads CASSLGGPVGTQYF. The CDR3 DNA sequence: TGTGCCAGCAGTCTCGGGGGTCCGGTCGGGACCCAGTACTTC.

This clonotype has at least ten counts. The CDR3 here is CASSSPENIQYF. CDR3 DNA sequence: TGTGCCAGCAGTTCCCCTGAAAACATTCAGTACTTC. The gene calls are TRBV6-6 and TRBJ2-4; D unclear. Germline V CDR1 and CDR2: MNHNY, SVGAGI (reference sequence). The V end lost 4 bases, the J end lost 5 bases, and 6 bases lay between the germline ends. The CDR3 contains 12 residues.